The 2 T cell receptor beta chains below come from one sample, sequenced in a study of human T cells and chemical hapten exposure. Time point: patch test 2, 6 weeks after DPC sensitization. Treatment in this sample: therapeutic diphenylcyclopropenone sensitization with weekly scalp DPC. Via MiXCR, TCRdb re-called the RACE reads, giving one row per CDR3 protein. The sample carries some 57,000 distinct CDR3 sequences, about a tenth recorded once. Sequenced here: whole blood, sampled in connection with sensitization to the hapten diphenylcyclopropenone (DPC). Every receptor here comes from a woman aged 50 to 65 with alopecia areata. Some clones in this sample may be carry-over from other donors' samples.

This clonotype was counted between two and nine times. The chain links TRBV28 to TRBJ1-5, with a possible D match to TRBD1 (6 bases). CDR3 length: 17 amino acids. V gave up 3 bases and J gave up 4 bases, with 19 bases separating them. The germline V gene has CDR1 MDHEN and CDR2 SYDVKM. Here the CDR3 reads CASSFIPQGMANQPQHF. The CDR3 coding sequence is TGTGCCAGCAGTTTTATTCCCCAGGGGATGGCGAATCAGCCCCAGCATTTT.

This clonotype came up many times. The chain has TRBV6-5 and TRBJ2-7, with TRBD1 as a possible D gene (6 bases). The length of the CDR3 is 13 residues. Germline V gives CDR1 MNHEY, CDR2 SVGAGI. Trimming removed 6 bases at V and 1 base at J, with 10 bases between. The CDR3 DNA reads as TGTGCCAGCAGACAGGGATTTTCCTACGAGCAGTACTTC. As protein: CASRQGFSYEQYF.